Listed below are T cell receptor beta chains from one sample, sequenced in a study of blood T cell repertoires in COVID-19. Only in-frame clones appear in the TCRdb table, and some are missing; sequencing was by immunoSEQ multiplex PCR. Among 200,000 to 300,000 clones listed, around nine tenths were seen once. Sequencing was performed on peripheral blood. Every receptor here comes from a young man with COVID-19, enrolled during active disease. Each CDR3 is given with its conserved first and last residue. Each record gives: J gene, clone size, D gene, V gene, CDR3 DNA, CDR3 protein. D genes are given only for firm matches. The size of a clone is reported for some rows only, either as once, few or many, or as a class for expanded clones.

j_call: TRBJ2-3; clone_size: -; d_call: -; v_call: TRBV27; cdr3_nt: TGTGCCAGCAGTTTATCGGACTCGGCAGATACGCAGTATTTT; cdr3_aa: CASSLSDSADTQYF
j_call: TRBJ1-2; clone_size: -; d_call: -; v_call: TRBV2; cdr3_nt: TGTGCCAGCAGTGAGACGGAGTATGGCTACACCTTC; cdr3_aa: CASSETEYGYTF
j_call: TRBJ2-1; clone_size: -; d_call: TRBD1; v_call: TRBV6-1; cdr3_nt: TGTGCCAGCAGTGCAAAGGGGGGACAGGGGGCCTACAATGAGCAGTTCTTC; cdr3_aa: CASSAKGGQGAYNEQFF
j_call: TRBJ2-5; clone_size: -; d_call: -; v_call: TRBV18; cdr3_nt: TGTGCCAGCTCGCAGTACACAGAAGAGACCCAGTACTTC; cdr3_aa: CASSQYTEETQYF
j_call: TRBJ1-4; clone_size: -; d_call: -; v_call: TRBV7-9; cdr3_nt: TGTGCCACGAGCCTTGGGGGCACGGGAAATGAAAAACTGTTTTTT; cdr3_aa: CATSLGGTGNEKLFF
j_call: TRBJ1-1; clone_size: -; d_call: -; v_call: TRBV6-5; cdr3_nt: TGTGCCAGCAGTTCCTACCAGGGATATGGCACTGAAGCTTTCTTT; cdr3_aa: CASSSYQGYGTEAFF
j_call: TRBJ1-1; clone_size: -; d_call: -; v_call: TRBV5-4; cdr3_nt: TGTGCCAGCAGCTTGGGCGGGGGAACCACTGAAGCTTTCTTT; cdr3_aa: CASSLGGGTTEAFF
j_call: TRBJ2-2; clone_size: -; d_call: TRBD2; v_call: TRBV9; cdr3_nt: TGTGCCAGCAGCCTAGGACTAGCGGGGGGGCCCATCGGGGAGCTGTTTTTT; cdr3_aa: CASSLGLAGGPIGELFF
j_call: TRBJ1-2; clone_size: -; d_call: -; v_call: TRBV7-9; cdr3_nt: TGTGCCAGCAGCTCCCCAGGGTTCCATGGCTACACCTTC; cdr3_aa: CASSSPGFHGYTF
j_call: TRBJ1-1; clone_size: -; d_call: TRBD1; v_call: TRBV6-1; cdr3_nt: TGTGCCAGCAGTGATCAGCAGGGGGGCACTGAAGCTTTCTTT; cdr3_aa: CASSDQQGGTEAFF
j_call: TRBJ1-6; clone_size: -; d_call: TRBD1; v_call: TRBV18; cdr3_nt: TGTGCCAGCTCACCATCGGGACAGGGCGGTTCACCCCTCCACTTT; cdr3_aa: CASSPSGQGGSPLHF
j_call: TRBJ1-1; clone_size: -; d_call: -; v_call: TRBV4-2; cdr3_nt: TGTGCCAGCAGCATGTACAGGGAAATGAACACTGAAGCTTTCTTT; cdr3_aa: CASSMYREMNTEAFF
j_call: TRBJ1-5; clone_size: -; d_call: TRBD1; v_call: TRBV7-2; cdr3_nt: TGTGCCAGCAGCTTTGGGACAGGGGGCTTTCAGCCCCAGCATTTT; cdr3_aa: CASSFGTGGFQPQHF
j_call: TRBJ1-6; clone_size: -; d_call: -; v_call: TRBV5-4; cdr3_nt: TGTGCCAGCAGCTTGGACAGGAGCTATAATTCACCCCTCCACTTT; cdr3_aa: CASSLDRSYNSPLHF
j_call: TRBJ1-6; clone_size: -; d_call: -; v_call: TRBV27; cdr3_nt: TGTGCCAGCAGTCCTGAACAGTCCTATAATTCACCCCTCCACTTT; cdr3_aa: CASSPEQSYNSPLHF
j_call: TRBJ2-3; clone_size: -; d_call: -; v_call: TRBV6-6; cdr3_nt: TGTGCCAGCAGTCCCCTAGCATCAGATACGCAGTATTTT; cdr3_aa: CASSPLASDTQYF
j_call: TRBJ2-2; clone_size: -; d_call: -; v_call: TRBV5-4; cdr3_nt: TGTGCCAGCAGCTTGTGGACAGACACCGGGGAGCTGTTTTTT; cdr3_aa: CASSLWTDTGELFF
j_call: TRBJ1-5; clone_size: once; d_call: TRBD1; v_call: TRBV6-5; cdr3_nt: TGTGCCAGCAGCCAACAGGGGAGGAATCAGCCCCAGCATTTT; cdr3_aa: CASSQQGRNQPQHF
j_call: TRBJ1-2; clone_size: -; d_call: -; v_call: TRBV10-2; cdr3_nt: TGCGCCAGCAGTGAACGGGTAAACTATGGCTACACCTTC; cdr3_aa: CASSERVNYGYTF
j_call: TRBJ1-1; clone_size: -; d_call: -; v_call: TRBV18; cdr3_nt: TGTGCCAGCTCACCAATGGGGGCAACCACTGAAGCTTTCTTT; cdr3_aa: CASSPMGATTEAFF
j_call: TRBJ1-2; clone_size: -; d_call: -; v_call: TRBV5-6; cdr3_nt: TGTGCCAGCAGCCCGGACCGCTGGGGGGATGGCTACACCTTC; cdr3_aa: CASSPDRWGDGYTF
j_call: TRBJ1-1; clone_size: -; d_call: TRBD1; v_call: TRBV6-5; cdr3_nt: TGTGCCAGCAGTTACCCAGGACAGGGGAACACTGAAGCTTTCTTT; cdr3_aa: CASSYPGQGNTEAFF
j_call: TRBJ2-3; clone_size: -; d_call: TRBD2; v_call: TRBV7-2; cdr3_nt: TGTGCCAGCAGCAACGGTCGGCGGGGGTTCACAGATACGCAGTATTTT; cdr3_aa: CASSNGRRGFTDTQYF
j_call: TRBJ2-7; clone_size: once; d_call: -; v_call: TRBV6-5; cdr3_nt: TGTGCCAGCATAGCTTCCCAGGGCCGTGGCGAGCAGTACTTC; cdr3_aa: CASIASQGRGEQYF
j_call: TRBJ1-1; clone_size: -; d_call: -; v_call: TRBV5-1; cdr3_nt: TGCGCCAGCAGCCTAGGGGCTAACACTGAAGCTTTCTTT; cdr3_aa: CASSLGANTEAFF
j_call: TRBJ1-2; clone_size: -; d_call: -; v_call: TRBV20-1; cdr3_nt: TGCAGTGCTGACATTAACTATGGCTACACCTTC; cdr3_aa: CSADINYGYTF
j_call: TRBJ1-6; clone_size: -; d_call: TRBD1; v_call: TRBV4-1; cdr3_nt: TGCGCCAGCAGCCACTCCAATTTTCGAAGAACAGGGGCCAATAATTCACCCCTCCACTTT; cdr3_aa: CASSHSNFRRTGANNSPLHF
j_call: TRBJ1-6; clone_size: once; d_call: -; v_call: TRBV19; cdr3_nt: TGTGCCAGTAGTATAGATCCAGGGGCCGCGGGTTCACCCCTCCACTTT; cdr3_aa: CASSIDPGAAGSPLHF
j_call: TRBJ1-1; clone_size: -; d_call: -; v_call: TRBV19; cdr3_nt: TGTGCCAGTAGTCTATCCTCAGCGGAAGCTTTCTTT; cdr3_aa: CASSLSSAEAFF
j_call: TRBJ1-1; clone_size: -; d_call: -; v_call: TRBV7-9; cdr3_nt: TGTGCCAGCAGCTTTAGGACAGACAGGAACACTGAAGCTTTCTTT; cdr3_aa: CASSFRTDRNTEAFF
j_call: TRBJ2-1; clone_size: -; d_call: -; v_call: TRBV6-5; cdr3_nt: TGTGCCAGCAGGCCCCCATTCGGTGTTCCGTTCTTC; cdr3_aa: CASRPPFGVPFF
j_call: TRBJ2-3; clone_size: -; d_call: TRBD2; v_call: TRBV2; cdr3_nt: TGTGCCAGCAGTGAACCTAGCGGGGTTCCCACAGATACGCAGTATTTT; cdr3_aa: CASSEPSGVPTDTQYF
j_call: TRBJ2-7; clone_size: once; d_call: -; v_call: TRBV5-4; cdr3_nt: TGTGCCAGCAGCTTGGACAGTGGTTACGAGCAGTACTTC; cdr3_aa: CASSLDSGYEQYF
j_call: TRBJ1-2; clone_size: -; d_call: TRBD1; v_call: TRBV29-1; cdr3_nt: TGCAGCGTTGACTCCGGACAGGGGGCTTCTTTAGGTGGCTACACCTTC; cdr3_aa: CSVDSGQGASLGGYTF
j_call: TRBJ1-1; clone_size: -; d_call: TRBD1; v_call: TRBV18; cdr3_nt: TGTGCCAGCTCAGCGACAGACAGGGTGAACACTGAAGCTTTCTTT; cdr3_aa: CASSATDRVNTEAFF
j_call: TRBJ2-5; clone_size: -; d_call: -; v_call: TRBV20-1; cdr3_nt: TGCAGTGCTAGTTGGCGGGCTTCAGAGACCCAGTACTTC; cdr3_aa: CSASWRASETQYF
j_call: TRBJ2-1; clone_size: -; d_call: TRBD2; v_call: TRBV4-2; cdr3_nt: TGTGCCAGCAGCTCCCGATCCGTAGCGGGGAGCTCCTACAATGAGCAGTTCTTC; cdr3_aa: CASSSRSVAGSSYNEQFF
j_call: TRBJ1-3; clone_size: -; d_call: -; v_call: TRBV4-1; cdr3_nt: TGCGCCAGCAGCCAAGCGCACAACTCTGGAAACACCATATATTTT; cdr3_aa: CASSQAHNSGNTIYF
j_call: TRBJ2-3; clone_size: -; d_call: TRBD1; v_call: TRBV5-1; cdr3_nt: TGCGCCAGCAGCATCGGACAGGGCACAGATACGCAGTATTTT; cdr3_aa: CASSIGQGTDTQYF
j_call: TRBJ1-3; clone_size: -; d_call: -; v_call: TRBV6-4; cdr3_nt: TGTGCCAGCAGTGACTCCTCCGGGACTTTGTATTTT; cdr3_aa: CASSDSSGTLYF
j_call: TRBJ1-1; clone_size: -; d_call: -; v_call: TRBV20-1; cdr3_nt: TGCAGTGCCCAGCGCCCAGAAGCTTTCTTT; cdr3_aa: CSAQRPEAFF
j_call: TRBJ2-5; clone_size: -; d_call: TRBD1; v_call: TRBV18; cdr3_nt: TGTGCCAGCTCAACTGGACAGGGGTTGGGGGAGACCCAGTACTTC; cdr3_aa: CASSTGQGLGETQYF
j_call: TRBJ2-1; clone_size: -; d_call: -; v_call: TRBV7-2; cdr3_nt: TGTGCCAGCAGCTTCCCCGGTAAATCCTACAATGAGCAGTTCTTC; cdr3_aa: CASSFPGKSYNEQFF
j_call: TRBJ1-1; clone_size: -; d_call: -; v_call: TRBV6-1; cdr3_nt: TGTGCCAGCAGTGAAAGGGGGAATAGTTGCGCTTTCTTT; cdr3_aa: CASSERGNSCAFF
j_call: TRBJ2-7; clone_size: -; d_call: -; v_call: TRBV28; cdr3_nt: TGTGCCAGCGGCCTACAGGGACCCTACGAGCAGTACTTC; cdr3_aa: CASGLQGPYEQYF
j_call: TRBJ1-5; clone_size: -; d_call: TRBD1; v_call: TRBV6-1; cdr3_nt: TGTGCCAGCAGTGGACTACGACAGGGTAGACGGGATCAGCCCCAGCATTTT; cdr3_aa: CASSGLRQGRRDQPQHF
j_call: TRBJ1-2; clone_size: -; d_call: -; v_call: TRBV5-4; cdr3_nt: TGTGCCAGCAGCTTACGGCTTCGACAGACTAACTATGGCTACACCTTC; cdr3_aa: CASSLRLRQTNYGYTF
j_call: TRBJ1-2; clone_size: few; d_call: -; v_call: TRBV10-2; cdr3_nt: TGCGCCAGCAGTGAGTCGGACACGGGAGACGGCTACACCTTC; cdr3_aa: CASSESDTGDGYTF
j_call: TRBJ1-3; clone_size: once; d_call: -; v_call: TRBV25-1; cdr3_nt: TGTGCCAGCAGTGAATCTTCTGGAAACACCATATATTTT; cdr3_aa: CASSESSGNTIYF
j_call: TRBJ1-4; clone_size: -; d_call: -; v_call: TRBV2; cdr3_nt: TGTTCATGGGGGGATACTGGGGGAAAACTGTTTTTT; cdr3_aa: CSWGDTGGKLFF
j_call: TRBJ1-2; clone_size: -; d_call: TRBD1; v_call: TRBV5-6; cdr3_nt: TGTGCCAGCAGTTCACCGGGACAGCCCTATGGCTACACCTTC; cdr3_aa: CASSSPGQPYGYTF
j_call: TRBJ1-3; clone_size: -; d_call: -; v_call: TRBV6-5; cdr3_nt: TGTGCCAGCAGTTACTTACGGGGGACTGGAAACACCATATATTTT; cdr3_aa: CASSYLRGTGNTIYF
j_call: TRBJ1-1; clone_size: -; d_call: -; v_call: TRBV12-5; cdr3_nt: TGTGCTAGTGGTTTGACACCCGGGACAAAGAACACTGAAGCTTTCTTT; cdr3_aa: CASGLTPGTKNTEAFF
j_call: TRBJ2-7; clone_size: -; d_call: TRBD2; v_call: TRBV7-2; cdr3_nt: TGTGCCAGCAGCCATAGCGGGGGGGCGGTGTACGAGCAGTACTTC; cdr3_aa: CASSHSGGAVYEQYF
j_call: TRBJ2-6; clone_size: few; d_call: TRBD1; v_call: TRBV28; cdr3_nt: TGTGCCAGCAGTTCACCGACAGGGGGGGCTGGGGCCAACGTCCTGACTTTC; cdr3_aa: CASSSPTGGAGANVLTF